The TCR beta chain under discussion was sequenced for a study of blood T cells in healthy people across ages. Study-wide results and limits: Total diversity from one million sequenced T cells was likely underestimated.

Healthy Russian Caucasian donors spanned ages about 6 to 100 years. This clonotype was seen a single time. The antigen remains undetermined. Combining a sample-barcoded 5' primer with a J-beta primer mix, a second PCR ran for about 7 to 12 cycles. TCRdb analysed the 5' RACE reads with MiXCR anew, one entry per CDR3 protein. Here the sample spans 1.5 million to 2 million distinct CDR3 sequences, around 40% being singletons. The CDR3 loop spans 14 amino acids. CDR1 and CDR2 from the germline V gene are MDHEN and SYDVKM. V lost 3 bases, J lost 7 bases, and 10 bases lay in between. The sequence was collected from a human donor in good health. Sequencing was carried out using blood. This chain links TRBV28 with TRBJ1-6; D is undetermined. The CDR3 DNA sequence: TGTGCCAGCAGTTTTGGGGTCTCGAATTCACCCCTCCACTTT. This gives the protein CASSFGVSNSPLHF.